This TCR beta chain was captured in a study of T-cell reconstitution after alpha-beta-depleted transplantation in children. This clonotype was recorded many times. During its preparation, the TCRbeta library received unique molecular identifiers. TCRdb redid the calling of the PCR reads with MiXCR, one entry per CDR3 protein. The repertoire holds approximately 500,000 distinct CDR3 sequences, with approximately 10% as singletons. The CDR3 has 14 amino acids. CDR1 is LGHDT and CDR2 is YNNKEL in the germline V gene (reference sequence). Losses at the gene ends were 5 bases for V and 6 bases for J; bases not matched to a gene: 8.

The clonotype originates from a child between 2 and 9 years old with inherited bone marrow failure, due to receive a stem cell transplant. Sequenced material: PBMCs, taken before TCRalphabeta/CD19-depleted stem cell transplant. The chain combines TRBV3-1 with TRBJ2-7, with 9 nucleotides matching TRBD2. In DNA form, the CDR3 reads TGTGCCAGCAGCTCCCAGCGGGAGGCGGGCGAGCAGTACTTC. It specifies CASSSQREAGEQYF.